What follows describes a single T cell receptor beta chain. Its target is not known. It was with 60 Vbeta and 13 Jbeta primers that the PCR ran. Repertoires were generated with immunoSEQ multiplex PCR, while TCRdb's copy carries only in-frame clones and drops some. This table holds under 250,000 clones, about four fifths found once. This sample stems from a study of cytomegalovirus exposure and HLA in healthy donors. General study results and limits: TCR beta V segments were, for the most part, productive about 87% or about 30% of the time in an earlier analysis. An analysis that was carried out later associated some 17,000 TCR beta sequences with HLA alleles at 0.05 false discovery rate. According to a later analysis, most TCR beta chains associated with CMV appeared HLA-restricted.

J was trimmed by 7 bases and V by 6 bases; bases with no gene match: 6. The CDR3 has 15 amino acids. Germline V gene data show CDR1 as LNHDA and CDR2 as SQIVND (reference sequence). Source material: PBMCs. V is TRBV19 and J is TRBJ2-1; TRBD2 matches 13 bases. The receptor's source is a man in his forties in good health and CMV-seropositive. The CDR3 region is CASSGLAGAKNEQFF. CDR3 sequence (DNA): TGTGCCAGTAGCGGACTAGCGGGAGCTAAAAATGAGCAGTTCTTC. Using reference TRBV19 and TRBJ2-1 for the parts outside the CDR3, the full variable domain is DGGITQSPKYLFRKEGQNVTLSCEQNLNHDAMYWYRQDPGQGLRLIYYSQIVNDFQKGDIAEGYSVSREKKESFPLTVTSAQKNPTAFYLCASSGLAGAKNEQFFGPGTRLTVL.